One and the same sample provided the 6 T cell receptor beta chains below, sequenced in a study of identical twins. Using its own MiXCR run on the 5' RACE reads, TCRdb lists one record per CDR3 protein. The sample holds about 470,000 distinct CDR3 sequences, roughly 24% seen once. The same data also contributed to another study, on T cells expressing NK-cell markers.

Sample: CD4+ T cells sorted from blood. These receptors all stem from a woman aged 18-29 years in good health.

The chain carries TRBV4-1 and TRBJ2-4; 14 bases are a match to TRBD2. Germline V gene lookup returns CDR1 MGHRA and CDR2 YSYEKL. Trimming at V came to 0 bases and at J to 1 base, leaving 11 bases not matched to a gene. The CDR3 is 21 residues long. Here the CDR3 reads CASSQDQGLAGAPSAKNIQYF. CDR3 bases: TGCGCCAGCAGCCAAGATCAGGGACTAGCGGGAGCACCGAGCGCCAAAAACATTCAGTACTTC.

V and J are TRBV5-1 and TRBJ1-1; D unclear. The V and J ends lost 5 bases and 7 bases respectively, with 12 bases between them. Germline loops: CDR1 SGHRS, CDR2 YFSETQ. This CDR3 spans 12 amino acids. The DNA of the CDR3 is TGCGCCAGCAGGGCCGGGTATGATGAAGCTTTCTTT. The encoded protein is CASRAGYDEAFF.

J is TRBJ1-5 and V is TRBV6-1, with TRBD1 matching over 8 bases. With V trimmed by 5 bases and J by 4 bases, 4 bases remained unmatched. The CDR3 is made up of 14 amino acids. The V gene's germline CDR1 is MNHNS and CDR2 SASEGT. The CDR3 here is CASSQGAGNQPQHF. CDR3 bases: TGTGCCAGCAGTCAGGGGGCTGGAAATCAGCCCCAGCATTTT.

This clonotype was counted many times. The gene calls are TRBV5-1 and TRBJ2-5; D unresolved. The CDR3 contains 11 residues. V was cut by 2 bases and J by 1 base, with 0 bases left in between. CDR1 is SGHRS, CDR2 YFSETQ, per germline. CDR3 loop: CASSFQETQYF. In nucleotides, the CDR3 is TGCGCCAGCAGCTTCCAAGAGACCCAGTACTTC.

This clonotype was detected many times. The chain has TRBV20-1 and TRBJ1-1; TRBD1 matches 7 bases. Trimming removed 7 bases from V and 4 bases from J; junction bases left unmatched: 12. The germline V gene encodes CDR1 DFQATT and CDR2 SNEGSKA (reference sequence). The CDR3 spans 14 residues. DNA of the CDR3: TGCAGTGGAGGTGAGGGGGCAAGAATCACTGAAGCTTTCTTT. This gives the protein CSGGEGARITEAFF.

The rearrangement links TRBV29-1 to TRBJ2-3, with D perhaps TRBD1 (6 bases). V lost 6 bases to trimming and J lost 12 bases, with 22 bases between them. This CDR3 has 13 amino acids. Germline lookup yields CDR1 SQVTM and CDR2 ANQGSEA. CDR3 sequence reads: CSVTHYQGSLQYF. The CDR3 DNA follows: TGCAGCGTGACTCACTACCAGGGGAGTTTACAGTATTTT.